This is a list of T cell receptor beta chains from one sample in a study of cytomegalovirus exposure and HLA in healthy donors. Method: immunoSEQ multiplex PCR; TCRdb's copy keeps in-frame clones and lacks some. Among roughly 140,000 clones, roughly 80% were seen once, and the ten largest hold 1.3% to 1.5%. Sequencing input: PBMCs. The receptors come from a young man in good health and CMV-seronegative. Both conserved end residues are part of each CDR3. D genes are given only for firm matches. A row's size may be missing; if present it is once, few, many or a size class.

j_call d_call v_call clone_size cdr3_aa cdr3_nt
TRBJ1-5 TRBD1 TRBV25-1 once CASRGQVGQPQHF TGTGCCAGTCGGGGACAGGTCGGGCAGCCCCAGCATTTT
TRBJ2-5 . TRBV9 . CASSGTMTEDQETQYF TGTGCCAGCAGCGGAACGATGACAGAAGACCAAGAGACCCAGTACTTC
TRBJ2-3 TRBD2 TRBV9 . CASSAGTSGASQYF TGTGCCAGCAGCGCCGGGACTAGCGGGGCCTCGCAGTATTTT
TRBJ1-6 . TRBV7-2 . CASSLDPGTSSYNSPLHF TGTGCCAGCAGCTTAGATCCGGGAACTAGCTCCTATAATTCACCCCTCCACTTT
TRBJ2-3 TRBD2 TRBV6-4 . CASSRLAGGTDTQYF TGTGCCAGCAGCAGACTAGCGGGAGGAACAGATACGCAGTATTTT
TRBJ2-3 TRBD1 TRBV5-4 . CASTGTGGTDTQYF TGTGCCAGCACCGGGACAGGGGGGACAGATACGCAGTATTTT
TRBJ2-1 TRBD2 TRBV4-3 . CASSQEPHGTTSYNEQFF TGCGCCAGCAGCCAAGAACCTCACGGGACTACATCCTACAATGAGCAGTTCTTC
TRBJ2-5 TRBD2 TRBV7-9 . CASSFAGGETQYF TGTGCCAGCAGCTTCGCGGGAGGAGAGACCCAGTACTTC
TRBJ2-3 TRBD2 TRBV27 . CASNSFAGTSGKRGTDTQYF TGTGCCAGCAATTCATTTGCCGGGACTAGCGGGAAGCGGGGCACAGATACGCAGTATTTT
TRBJ2-7 . TRBV7-8 . CASSLASGAYEQYF TGTGCCAGCAGCTTAGCTAGCGGAGCCTACGAGCAGTACTTC
TRBJ2-5 TRBD2 TRBV7-9 . CASSLGLAVWGQETQYF TGTGCCAGCAGCCTGGGACTAGCGGTTTGGGGGCAAGAGACCCAGTACTTC
TRBJ2-2 TRBD2 TRBV10-3 . CAISEMTSGSGGELFF TGTGCCATCAGTGAGATGACTAGCGGGAGCGGCGGGGAGCTGTTTTTT
TRBJ2-1 TRBD2 TRBV7-9 . CASGLAGAYNEQFF TGTGCCAGCGGACTAGCGGGAGCCTACAATGAGCAGTTCTTC
TRBJ1-5 . TRBV5-6 . CASSPGVNQPQHF TGTGCCAGCAGCCCGGGTGTGAATCAGCCCCAGCATTTT
TRBJ1-1 . TRBV4-3 . CASSQEQEMGQAFF TGCGCCAGCAGCCAAGAACAGGAGATGGGGCAAGCTTTCTTT
TRBJ2-3 TRBD1 TRBV11-2 few CASSKGTGRVFGTDTQYF TGTGCCAGCAGCAAAGGGACAGGGAGGGTGTTCGGCACAGATACGCAGTATTTT
TRBJ2-3 . TRBV27 . CASSPLNPDTQYF TGTGCCAGCAGTCCCCTAAACCCAGATACGCAGTATTTT
TRBJ2-1 TRBD2 TRBV9 once CASSVGVAGLAGYNEQFF TGTGCCAGCAGCGTAGGGGTAGCGGGACTAGCGGGATACAATGAGCAGTTCTTC
TRBJ2-1 . TRBV19 . CASSRDWKYNEQFF TGTGCCAGTAGCCGGGACTGGAAATACAATGAGCAGTTCTTC
TRBJ2-1 TRBD2 TRBV7-2 . CASSSLGSSGSYNEQFF TGTGCCAGCAGCTCCTTAGGATCTAGCGGGTCCTACAATGAGCAGTTCTTC
TRBJ1-1 TRBD1 TRBV2 . CASRGGTGAGTEAFF TGTGCCAGCAGAGGCGGGACAGGGGCTGGCACTGAAGCTTTCTTT
TRBJ2-1 TRBD2 TRBV18 . CASSIAGVGYNEQFF TGTGCCAGCTCAATAGCGGGAGTCGGCTACAATGAGCAGTTCTTC
TRBJ2-3 TRBD2 TRBV28 . CATVPSGRAGTDTQYF TGTGCCACCGTACCGAGCGGGAGGGCAGGCACAGATACGCAGTATTTT
TRBJ1-1 TRBD1 TRBV5-5 . CASRPTGQENTEAFF TGTGCCAGCAGACCCACGGGACAGGAGAACACTGAAGCTTTCTTT
TRBJ2-5 TRBD1 TRBV19 . CASSMLRDSRETQYF TGTGCCAGTAGTATGCTCCGGGACAGCAGGGAGACCCAGTACTTC
TRBJ1-2 TRBD1 TRBV7-2 few CASSFRQGGYHTF TGTGCCAGCAGCTTCAGACAGGGGGGATATCACACCTTC
TRBJ2-3 . TRBV6-4 . CATAFRWRGGDTQYF TGTGCCACCGCGTTTAGGTGGCGGGGTGGAGATACGCAGTATTTT
TRBJ2-7 TRBD2 TRBV10-3 . CAISEPQGREGRTYEQYF TGTGCCATCAGTGAGCCTCAGGGGCGGGAGGGAAGAACCTACGAGCAGTACTTC
TRBJ1-4 . TRBV14 . CASSQDTGWNEKLFF TGTGCCAGCAGCCAAGATACAGGATGGAATGAAAAACTGTTTTTT
TRBJ2-1 TRBD1 TRBV28 . CASRPGGNEQFF TGTGCCAGCAGGCCAGGGGGAAATGAGCAGTTCTTC
TRBJ2-5 . TRBV11-2 . CASSPLRGVGQETQYF TGTGCCAGCAGCCCACTTAGAGGAGTGGGCCAAGAGACCCAGTACTTC
TRBJ2-1 . TRBV5-1 . CASGQGGAGNEQFF TGCGCCAGCGGGCAGGGAGGCGCTGGAAATGAGCAGTTCTTC
TRBJ1-2 TRBD1 TRBV10-2 . CASRTGIYGYTF TGCGCCAGCAGGACAGGGATTTATGGCTACACCTTC
TRBJ2-7 . TRBV27 . CASSTPGGLAATYEQYF TGTGCCAGCAGTACACCCGGGGGGCTAGCGGCCACCTACGAGCAGTACTTC
TRBJ2-2 . TRBV5-4 . CASSLGGGQNTGELFF TGTGCCAGCAGCTTGGGTGGAGGGCAGAACACCGGGGAGCTGTTTTTT
TRBJ2-2 . TRBV13 . CASSEGNTGELFF TGTGCCAGCAGCGAGGGGAACACCGGGGAGCTGTTTTTT
TRBJ2-1 TRBD1 TRBV11-2 . CASSSRTGANEQFF TGTGCCAGCAGCTCCCGGACAGGGGCCAATGAGCAGTTCTTC